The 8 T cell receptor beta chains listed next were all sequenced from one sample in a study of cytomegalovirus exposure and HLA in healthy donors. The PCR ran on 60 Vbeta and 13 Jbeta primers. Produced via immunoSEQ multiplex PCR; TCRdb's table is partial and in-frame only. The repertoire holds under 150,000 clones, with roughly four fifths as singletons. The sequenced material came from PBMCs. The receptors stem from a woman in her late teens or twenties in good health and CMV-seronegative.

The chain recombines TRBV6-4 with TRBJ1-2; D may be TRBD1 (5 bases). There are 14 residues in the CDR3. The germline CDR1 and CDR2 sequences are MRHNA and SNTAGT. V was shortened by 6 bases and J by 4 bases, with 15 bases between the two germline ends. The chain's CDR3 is CASSRSGEGYGYTF. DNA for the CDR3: TGTGCCAGCAGCCGATCGGGGGAGGGCTATGGCTACACCTTC.

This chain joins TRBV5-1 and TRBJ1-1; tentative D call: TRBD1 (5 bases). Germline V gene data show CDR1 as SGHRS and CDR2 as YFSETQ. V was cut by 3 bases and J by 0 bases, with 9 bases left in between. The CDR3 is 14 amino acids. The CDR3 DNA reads TGCGCCAGCAGCTACAGGTTAATGAACACTGAAGCTTTCTTT. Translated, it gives CASSYRLMNTEAFF.

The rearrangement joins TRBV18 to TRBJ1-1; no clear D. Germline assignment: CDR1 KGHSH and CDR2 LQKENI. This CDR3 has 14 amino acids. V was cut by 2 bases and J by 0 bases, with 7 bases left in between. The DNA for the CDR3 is TGTGCCAGCTCACCATCCGCTATGAACACTGAAGCTTTCTTT. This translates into CASSPSAMNTEAFF.

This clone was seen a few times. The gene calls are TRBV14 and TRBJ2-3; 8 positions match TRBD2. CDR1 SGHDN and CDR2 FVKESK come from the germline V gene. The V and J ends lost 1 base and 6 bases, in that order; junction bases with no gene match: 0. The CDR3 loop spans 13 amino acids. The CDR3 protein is CASSQGLADTQYF. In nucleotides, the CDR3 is TGTGCCAGCAGCCAAGGACTAGCGGATACGCAGTATTTT. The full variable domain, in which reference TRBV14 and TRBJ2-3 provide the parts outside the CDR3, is EAGVTQFPSHSVIEKGQTVTLRCDPISGHDNLYWYRRVMGKEIKFLLHFVKESKQDESGMPNNRFLAERTGGTYSTLKVQPAELEDSGVYFCASSQGLADTQYFGPGTRLTVL.

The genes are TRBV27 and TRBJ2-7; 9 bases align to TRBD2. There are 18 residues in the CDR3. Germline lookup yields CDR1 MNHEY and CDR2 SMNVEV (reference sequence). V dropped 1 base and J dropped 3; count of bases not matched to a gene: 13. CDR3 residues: CASSLFPLRSGGRYEQYF. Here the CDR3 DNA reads TGTGCCAGCAGTTTATTCCCCCTAAGGAGCGGGGGGCGCTACGAGCAGTACTTC.

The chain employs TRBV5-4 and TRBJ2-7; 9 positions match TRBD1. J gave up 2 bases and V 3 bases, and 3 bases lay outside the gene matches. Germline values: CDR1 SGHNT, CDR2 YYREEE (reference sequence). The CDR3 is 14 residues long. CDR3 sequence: CASSSGTGPYEQYF. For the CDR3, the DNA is TGTGCCAGCAGCTCCGGGACAGGGCCCTACGAGCAGTACTTC.

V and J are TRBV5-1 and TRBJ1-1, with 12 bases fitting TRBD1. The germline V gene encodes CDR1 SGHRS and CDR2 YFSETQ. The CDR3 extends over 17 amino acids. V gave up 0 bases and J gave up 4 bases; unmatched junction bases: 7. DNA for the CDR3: TGCGCCAGCAGCTTGGTGGGACAGGGGGCGAGGGGCACTGAAGCTTTCTTT. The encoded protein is CASSLVGQGARGTEAFF.

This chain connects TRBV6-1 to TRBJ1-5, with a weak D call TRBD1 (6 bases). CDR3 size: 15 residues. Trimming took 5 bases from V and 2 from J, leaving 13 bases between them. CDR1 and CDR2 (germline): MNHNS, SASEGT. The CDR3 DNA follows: TGTGCCAGCAGTAAATACAGGGTGGGCAATCAGCCCCAGCATTTT. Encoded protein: CASSKYRVGNQPQHF.